This TCR beta chain was profiled in a study of blood T cell repertoires in COVID-19. For the study at large: Acute and convalescent COVID-19 specimens originated in the United States, Italy and Spain. Nucleic acid was either cDNA or gDNA, and it came from T cells, B-cell-depleted T cells, or PBMCs.

On this clone: A read error may account for a junction end that differs from germline.

Under the authors' procedure: Scientists estimated how many nucleated cells there were by amplifying reference gene primers. Assay: immunoSEQ multiplex PCR; the TCRdb copy retains only in-frame clones and omits some. Clonal size and the V and J genes are those of that table, whereas D and trimming came from the DNA. In the table there are about 170,000 clones, 92% of which are singletons. In Seattle, patients joined the study during active infection and were tracked longitudinally. The CDR3 is made up of 15 amino acids. CDR1 is SQVTM, CDR2 ANQGSEA, per germline. The TCR originated in a man aged 30 to 39 with COVID-19, enrolled during active disease. This sequence joins TRBV29-1 and TRBJ2-3, with D perhaps matching TRBD2 (5 bases). The sample comprised peripheral blood. CDR3 DNA sequence: TGCAACGTTGAAGATGGAGAGGGTTTGACAGATACGCAGTATTTT. Translating it yields CNVEDGEGLTDTQYF.